This TCR beta chain was observed in a study of cytomegalovirus exposure and HLA in healthy donors. Study overall: A preliminary data release comprised around 85 million unique TCRs obtained from HLA-typed donors. Genotyping of 430 or so donors showed that around 86% belonged to the Caucasian-associated ancestry cluster. Study-wide results and limits: TRBV6-2, TRBV6-3 and some other V segments were unresolvable in 87-base-pair reads.

Of note for this clone: No antigen is known for it.

Germline assignment: CDR1 MNHEY and CDR2 SVGAGI. The CDR3 loop spans 16 amino acids. Trimming at V came to 2 bases and at J to 3 bases, leaving 7 bases not matched to a gene. 60 Vbeta and 13 Jbeta primers were used in PCR. Only in-frame clones appear in the TCRdb table, and some are missing; sequencing was by immunoSEQ multiplex PCR. The sample includes about 130,000 clones, 60% to 85% seen only once; the top ten take roughly 1.5%. Sequenced material: PBMCs. The TCR sequence derives from a woman aged 18-35 years in good health and CMV-seronegative. The chain carries TRBV6-5 and TRBJ2-7, with TRBD2 matching over 10 bases. CDR3 residues: CASSYIGGLADYEQYF. CDR3 sequence (DNA): TGTGCCAGCAGTTACATAGGAGGACTAGCGGACTACGAGCAGTACTTC.